These 32 T cell receptor beta chains were sequenced from one sample in a study of OX40 agonist ivuxolimab in advanced cancers. Assay used: immunoSEQ multiplex PCR; TCRdb lists only in-frame clones, some missing. The sample records roughly 30,000 clones, around nine tenths being singletons. The source material was CD4+ or CD8+ T cells sorted from blood, sampled in a trial of the OX40 agonist ivuxolimab. These receptors were taken from an adult with an advanced solid tumor such as melanoma, head and neck, liver or kidney cancer.

CDR3 residues: CASSRGHNSNYEQYF. CDR3 nucleotide sequence: TGTGCCAGCAGCCGGGGGCACAACTCCAACTACGAGCAGTACTTC. The chain combines TRBV13 with TRBJ2-7; either TRBD1 or TRBD2 may fit D (6 bases each). Per germline, CDR1 PRHDT and CDR2 FYEKMQ (reference sequence). The CDR3 has 15 residues. V dropped 5 bases and J dropped 3 bases, with 17 bases sitting between them.

The rearrangement uses TRBV5-1 and TRBJ2-1; D is unclear. The ends were cut back, 2 bases at V and 6 bases at J, with 9 bases in the middle. CDR1 and CDR2 (germline): SGHRS, YFSETQ. The CDR3 extends over 13 amino acids. The CDR3 sequence is CASSFGVRNEQFF. For the CDR3, the DNA is TGCGCCAGCAGCTTTGGGGTGCGCAATGAGCAGTTCTTC.

V is TRBV7-3 and J is TRBJ2-1; 11 nucleotides line up with TRBD2. In germline, CDR1 is SGHTA, CDR2 FQGTGA. Germline trimming cut 5 bases from V and 3 bases from J; bases unmatched to any gene: 6. The CDR3 totals 16 residues. In DNA form, the CDR3 reads TGTGCCAGCAGCGATAGCGGGGGGGCCGGCTACAATGAGCAGTTCTTC. It encodes CASSDSGGAGYNEQFF.

This clone was seen a single time. The chain couples TRBV5-5 to TRBJ2-7; no definite D call. V was trimmed by 4 bases and J by 3 bases, leaving 14 bases between them. This CDR3 region has 14 residues. Germline V lookup: CDR1 SGHKS, CDR2 YYEKEE (reference sequence). The CDR3 nucleotides are TGTGCCAGCAGCCCGGAATTGGGATACTACGAGCAGTACTTC. It is translated as CASSPELGYYEQYF.

The chain has TRBV27 and TRBJ1-2, with a possible D match to TRBD1 (5 bases). There are 16 residues in the CDR3. Trimming took 2 bases from V and 2 from J, leaving 15 bases between them. In germline, CDR1 is MNHEY, CDR2 SMNVEV (reference sequence). CDR3 in amino acids: CASSLSLGTVNYGYTF. CDR3 nucleotides: TGTGCCAGCAGTTTAAGTTTGGGGACGGTGAACTATGGCTACACCTTC.

The V gene is TRBV2, the J gene TRBJ2-3; possible D gene TRBD2, 5 bases. Germline CDR1 is SNHLY and CDR2 is FYNNEI. This CDR3 region has 16 residues. Trimming cost V 6 bases and J 0 bases, with 16 bases left between them. This CDR3 is CASSEKLRTSTDTQYF. CDR3 bases: TGTGCCAGCAGCGAAAAACTGAGGACTAGCACAGATACGCAGTATTTT. Using reference TRBV2 and TRBJ2-3 for the parts outside the CDR3, the full variable domain is EPEVTQTPSHQVTQMGQEVILRCVPISNHLYFYWYRQILGQKVEFLVSFYNNEISEKSEIFDDQFSVERPDGSNFTLKIRSTKLEDSAMYFCASSEKLRTSTDTQYFGPGTRLTVL.

V gene TRBV5-4 combines with J gene TRBJ2-1, with D perhaps TRBD1 (6 bases). From germline, CDR1 is SGHNT and CDR2 YYREEE (reference sequence). This CDR3 has 16 amino acids. V was trimmed by 3 bases and J by 2 bases, leaving 15 bases between them. CDR3 amino acids: CASSSPRGLAYNEQFF. CDR3 bases: TGTGCCAGCAGCTCACCAAGGGGGTTGGCCTACAATGAGCAGTTCTTC.

This clone was detected only once. The chain links TRBV10-1 to TRBJ2-7; TRBD1 matches at 10 bases. This CDR3 has 17 residues. J gave up 0 bases and V 11 bases, and 16 bases lay outside the gene matches. CDR1 is WNHNN and CDR2 is SYGVQD in the germline V gene (reference sequence). The CDR3, as DNA: TGCGCCCTAGGGACAGGGGCTTCCCCTTCAAGCTCCTACGAGCAGTACTTC. Its translation: CALGTGASPSSSYEQYF.

This chain joins TRBV15 and TRBJ1-5; 11 nucleotides align to TRBD1. The CDR3 runs 18 residues. Germline V gives CDR1 LNHNV, CDR2 YYDKDF (reference sequence). The J segment lost 2 bases and the V segment lost 1 base, leaving 7 bases of the junction unmatched. CDR3 sequence (DNA): TGTGCCACCAGCAGAGCGGGCTGGACAGGGGGCGGCAATCAGCCCCAGCATTTT. It yields the protein CATSRAGWTGGGNQPQHF.

The chain combines TRBV6-5 with TRBJ2-7, with D possibly TRBD2 on 6 matching bases. CDR1 MNHEY and CDR2 SVGAGI come from the germline V gene. Trimming took off 2 bases at V and 0 bases at J, with 11 bases between the two ends. The CDR3 is 15 amino acids. CDR3 nucleotides: TGTGCCAGCAGTTACCGGGACTCGAGCTCCTACGAGCAGTACTTC. It translates to CASSYRDSSSYEQYF.

The J gene is TRBJ2-1, the V gene TRBV7-9; 11 bases match TRBD2. The junction had 3 bases not matched to a gene; V was cut back by 4 bases and J by 4 bases. The germline CDR1 and CDR2 sequences are SEHNR and FQNEAQ (reference sequence). The CDR3 extends over 15 amino acids. The CDR3 sequence: CASSWGLAAYNEQFF. The CDR3, as DNA: TGTGCCAGCAGCTGGGGACTAGCGGCTTACAATGAGCAGTTCTTC.

This clone was recorded many times. CDR3 sequence: CASSPPSVGTKRYEQFF. The CDR3 DNA is TGTGCCAGCAGCCCTCCCAGTGTGGGCACGAAACGGTATGAGCAGTTCTTC. J is TRBJ2-1 and V is TRBV7-9; D gene unclear. This CDR3 has 17 amino acids. V lost 5 bases and J lost 8, with 25 bases in between. Germline V gives CDR1 SEHNR, CDR2 FQNEAQ (reference sequence).

The J gene is TRBJ2-3, the V gene TRBV4-1; 7 nucleotides align to TRBD1. In germline, CDR1 is MGHRA, CDR2 YSYEKL. V was pared by 5 bases and J by 3 bases, with 5 bases of the junction left unmatched. This CDR3 region has 14 residues. The CDR3 spells CASSGTASTDTQYF. DNA of the CDR3: TGCGCCAGCAGCGGGACAGCGTCTACAGATACGCAGTATTTT.

V is TRBV27 and J is TRBJ2-1; TRBD2 aligns across 11 bases. J was trimmed by 9 bases and V by 7 bases; bases with no gene match: 11. The CDR3 has 15 amino acids. Germline CDR1 and CDR2: MNHEY and SMNVEV (reference sequence). In DNA form, the CDR3 reads TGTGCCAGCACCTATAGCGGGAGGGCCTGGGGTGAGCAGTTCTTC. This sequence encodes CASTYSGRAWGEQFF.

This clone appeared a single time. V gene TRBV27 combines with J gene TRBJ2-1, with D unclear. The CDR3 loop spans 15 amino acids. Germline V gives CDR1 MNHEY, CDR2 SMNVEV (reference sequence). V was shortened by 3 bases and J by 0 bases, with 9 bases between the two germline ends. CDR3 protein: CASSLGWVSYNEQFF. DNA of the CDR3: TGTGCCAGCAGTTTGGGGTGGGTCTCCTACAATGAGCAGTTCTTC.

The genes are TRBV11-2 and TRBJ2-2; tentatively, D is TRBD2 (6 bases). Germline V gives CDR1 SGHAT, CDR2 FQNNGV. Trimming cost V 3 bases and J 5 bases, with 16 bases left between them. There are 16 residues in the CDR3. In DNA form, the CDR3 reads TGTGCCAGCAGCTTCTCAACGGGGGTTGGGACCGGGGAGCTGTTTTTT. Protein sequence: CASSFSTGVGTGELFF.

The chain carries TRBV9 and TRBJ1-1, with D possibly TRBD1 on 5 matching bases. The length of the CDR3 is 14 residues. Per the germline V gene, CDR1 is SGDLS and CDR2 is YYNGEE. Trimming took 0 bases from V and 3 from J, leaving 9 bases between them. The CDR3 protein is CASSVAGGDTEAFF. DNA of the CDR3: TGTGCCAGCAGCGTAGCCGGGGGGGACACTGAAGCTTTCTTT.

This clone was counted a single time. V and J are TRBV7-9 and TRBJ2-7, with TRBD1 identical over 9 bases. Germline V gene lookup returns CDR1 SEHNR and CDR2 FQNEAQ (reference sequence). CDR3 length: 16 amino acids. With V trimmed by 4 bases and J by 3 bases, 10 bases remained unmatched. The CDR3 sequence is CASSSPRDREGYEQYF. DNA of the CDR3: TGTGCCAGCAGCTCACCAAGGGACAGGGAGGGCTACGAGCAGTACTTC.

The chain recombines TRBV5-1 with TRBJ2-1, with 11 bases matching TRBD1. The CDR3 length is 14 residues. Germline V gene lookup returns CDR1 SGHRS and CDR2 YFSETQ. Germline trimming cut 4 bases from V and 8 bases from J; bases unmatched to any gene: 5. CDR3 DNA: TGCGCCAGCAGCAGCGGACAGGGGGCCTATGAGCAGTTCTTC. Translated, it gives CASSSGQGAYEQFF.

In this sample, this clone turned up once. V and J are TRBV10-2 and TRBJ2-1, with D maybe TRBD1 (6 bases). The CDR3 totals 12 residues. V was shortened by 10 bases and J by 6 bases, with 13 bases between the two germline ends. Germline CDR1 and CDR2: WSHSY and SAAADI. CDR3 region: CATLGGPNEQFF. CDR3 coding DNA: TGCGCCACCCTTGGGGGCCCCAATGAGCAGTTCTTC.

J is TRBJ2-7 and V is TRBV2; weak D call: TRBD1 (5 bases). CDR1 and CDR2 from the germline V gene are SNHLY and FYNNEI. V lost 2 bases and J 3 bases, leaving 14 bases between the germline ends. This CDR3 has 15 residues. In nucleotides, the CDR3 is TGTGCCAGCAGTGAATCCAGGGCCATGGGCTACGAGCAGTACTTC. Translated, it gives CASSESRAMGYEQYF.

The chain has TRBV27 and TRBJ2-1; 10 bases align to TRBD1. The germline V gene has CDR1 MNHEY and CDR2 SMNVEV (reference sequence). The CDR3 sequence is 18 residues long. J gave up 9 bases and V 2 bases, and 16 bases lay outside the gene matches. The CDR3 sequence: CASSLPGQGTMWGGEQFF. The CDR3 DNA sequence: TGTGCCAGCAGTTTACCGGGACAGGGGACCATGTGGGGGGGTGAGCAGTTCTTC.

This rearrangement joins TRBV5-3 to TRBJ2-3, with 7 bases lining up with TRBD2. TRBV5-3 has ORF status, its function being uncertain. Trimming removed 3 bases from V and 5 bases from J; junction bases left unmatched: 9. The CDR3 covers 15 residues. The CDR3: CARSSETSPKDTQYF. For the CDR3, the DNA is TGTGCCAGAAGCTCCGAGACTAGCCCCAAAGATACGCAGTATTTT.

This chain joins TRBV27 and TRBJ2-7; TRBD1 might be the D (6 bases). V was pared by 8 bases and J by 4 bases, with 15 bases between. The CDR3 contains 13 residues. The germline CDR1 and CDR2 sequences are MNHEY and SMNVEV (reference sequence). The DNA for the CDR3 is TGTGCCAGCGCCCCGGGGCAGGGGTACGAGCAGTACTTC. This gives the protein CASAPGQGYEQYF.

The V call is TRBV11-3, the J call TRBJ2-1; 8 nucleotides match TRBD1. V shed 0 bases and J 7 bases; nucleotides not matched to a gene: 8. Germline CDR1 reads SGHNT; CDR2 reads YENEEA. The length of the CDR3 is 16 residues. CDR3 nucleotides: TGTGCCAGCAGCTTAGATGGGTCAGGGGGCAGAAATGAGCAGTTCTTC. It codes for CASSLDGSGGRNEQFF.

V gene TRBV7-2 combines with J gene TRBJ2-7, with a tentative D call TRBD2 (5 bases). This CDR3 has 12 amino acids. V lost 3 bases to trimming and J lost 3 bases, with 6 bases between them. Germline V gene data show CDR1 as SGHTA and CDR2 as FQGNSA. The CDR3 reads CASSFRDYEQYF. CDR3 in DNA: TGTGCCAGCAGCTTCCGGGACTACGAGCAGTACTTC.

The chain carries TRBV7-9 and TRBJ2-7; 7 bases map to TRBD2. The CDR3 has 14 residues. With V trimmed by 3 bases and J by 2 bases, 4 bases remained unmatched. The germline V gene has CDR1 SEHNR and CDR2 FQNEAQ (reference sequence). CDR3 amino acids: CASSFSGLAYEQYF. The CDR3 region has the DNA TGTGCCAGCAGCTTCTCTGGACTAGCCTACGAGCAGTACTTC. Complete variable domain (other parts from reference TRBV7-9 and TRBJ2-7): DTGVSQNPRHKITKRGQNVTFRCDPISEHNRLYWYRQTLGQGPEFLTYFQNEAQLEKSRLLSDRFSAERPKGSFSTLEIQRTEQGDSAMYLCASSFSGLAYEQYFGPGTRLTVT.

This chain links TRBV7-9 with TRBJ2-2; D could derive from TRBD1 or TRBD2 (5 bases each). The CDR3 spans 15 residues. CDR1 and CDR2 (germline): SEHNR, FQNEAQ (reference sequence). V lost 6 bases to trimming and J lost 4 bases, with 15 bases between them. The chain's CDR3 is CASSPGTTITGELFF. CDR3 nucleotides: TGTGCCAGCAGTCCCGGGACGACCATCACCGGGGAGCTGTTTTTT.

The chain employs TRBV19 and TRBJ1-1, with 7 nucleotides matching TRBD1. Per germline, CDR1 LNHDA and CDR2 SQIVND (reference sequence). V trimming: 5 bases; J trimming: 0 bases; junction bases outside the gene matches: 9. CDR3 length: 16 residues. The CDR3 region is CASSAHRGIMNTEAFF. The CDR3 DNA follows: TGTGCCAGTAGTGCCCACAGGGGCATCATGAACACTGAAGCTTTCTTT.

This clone is a singleton in its sample. The chain recombines TRBV6-5 with TRBJ2-5; a weak D match, TRBD2 (5 bases). V was clipped by 1 base and J by 4 bases, with 7 bases between them. Germline V gene data show CDR1 as MNHEY and CDR2 as SVGAGI. CDR3 length: 13 amino acids. This chain's CDR3 is CASSYYRGETQYF. The CDR3 region has the DNA TGTGCCAGCAGTTACTACCGGGGAGAGACCCAGTACTTC.

V usage is TRBV4-1 and J usage is TRBJ2-7; the D gene is possibly TRBD1 (6 bases). From germline, CDR1 is MGHRA and CDR2 YSYEKL. Trimming took off 3 bases at V and 2 bases at J, with 11 bases between the two ends. This CDR3 contains 14 residues. The CDR3 DNA follows: TGCGCCAGCAGCCATAGGGACACTACCTACGAGCAGTACTTC. The encoded protein is CASSHRDTTYEQYF.

The chain links TRBV9 to TRBJ2-2, with 9 bases identical to TRBD2. V was clipped by 0 bases and J by 5 bases; unmatched bases: 5. In germline, CDR1 is SGDLS, CDR2 YYNGEE. The CDR3 extends over 16 amino acids. CDR3 coding DNA: TGTGCCAGCAGCGTAGATAGCGGGAGCTCTACCGGGGAGCTGTTTTTT. It is translated as CASSVDSGSSTGELFF.